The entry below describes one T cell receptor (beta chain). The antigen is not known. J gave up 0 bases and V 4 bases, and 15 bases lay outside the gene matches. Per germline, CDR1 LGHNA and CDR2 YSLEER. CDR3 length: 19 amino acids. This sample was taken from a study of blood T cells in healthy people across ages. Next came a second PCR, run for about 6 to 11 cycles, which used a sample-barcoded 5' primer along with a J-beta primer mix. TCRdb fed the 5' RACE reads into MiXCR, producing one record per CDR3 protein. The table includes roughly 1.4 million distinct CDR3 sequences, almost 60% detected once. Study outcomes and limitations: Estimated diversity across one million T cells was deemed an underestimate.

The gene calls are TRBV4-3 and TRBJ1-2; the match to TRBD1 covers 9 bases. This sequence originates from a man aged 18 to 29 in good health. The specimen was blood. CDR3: CASSLTYQGTGGANYGYTF. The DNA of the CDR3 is TGCGCCAGCAGCCTCACATACCAGGGCACAGGGGGCGCTAACTATGGCTACACCTTC.